One and the same sample provided the 30 T cell receptor beta chains below, sequenced in a study of cytomegalovirus exposure and HLA in healthy donors. The PCR employed 60 Vbeta primers together with 13 Jbeta primers. Produced via immunoSEQ multiplex PCR; TCRdb's table is partial and in-frame only. This sample carries around 160,000 clones, 70% of them seen once, and the ten largest clones take approximately 4.4%. The specimen was PBMCs. The receptors stem from a man between 18 and 29 years old in good health and CMV-seropositive.

The V call is TRBV5-8, the J call TRBJ1-1; 11 nucleotides align to TRBD1. Germline lookup yields CDR1 SGHTS and CDR2 YDEGEE. This CDR3 region has 16 residues. Unmatched junction bases numbered 3, after V lost 1 base and J lost 1 base. The CDR3 here is CASSLWTGGRNTEAFF. The CDR3 coding sequence is TGTGCCAGCAGCTTGTGGACAGGGGGCCGGAACACTGAAGCTTTCTTT.

V and J are TRBV7-2 and TRBJ1-3; D gene ambiguous. Looked up from germline, CDR1 is SGHTA and CDR2 is FQGNSA. The CDR3 runs to 16 residues. The V gene lost 3 bases and the J gene lost 0 bases, with 12 bases spanning the gap. CDR3 loop: CASSFGGWDSGNTIYF. In nucleotides, the CDR3 is TGTGCCAGCAGCTTTGGAGGGTGGGACTCTGGAAACACCATATATTTT.

The chain links TRBV27 to TRBJ2-1, with 11 nucleotides matching TRBD2. The ends lost 5 bases at V and 7 bases at J; junction bases unmatched: 13. The germline V gene encodes CDR1 MNHEY and CDR2 SMNVEV (reference sequence). The CDR3 sequence is 17 residues long. In DNA, the CDR3 is TGTGCCAGCAGTACCGTACTAGCGGGAGTAGCGGGAAATGAGCAGTTCTTC. This translates into CASSTVLAGVAGNEQFF.

This chain joins TRBV7-8 and TRBJ1-2; D gene unclear. This CDR3 is 14 amino acids long. V shed 8 bases and J shed 0 bases, with 13 bases lying between them. Germline V CDR1 and CDR2: SGHVS, FQNEAQ. CDR3 in amino acids: CASGQLVTNYGYTF. Here the CDR3 DNA reads TGTGCCAGCGGTCAACTAGTCACTAACTATGGCTACACCTTC.

The chain recombines TRBV11-2 with TRBJ2-7; D is perhaps TRBD2 (5 bases). CDR1 and CDR2 from the germline V gene are SGHAT and FQNNGV. The CDR3 totals 15 residues. Trimming left V 0 bases short and J 7 bases short, with 16 bases between. This CDR3 reads CASSLDTWGTGEQYV. CDR3 DNA sequence: TGTGCCAGCAGCTTAGATACATGGGGTACGGGGGAGCAGTACGTC.

The genes are TRBV7-2 and TRBJ1-5; weak D call: TRBD1 (6 bases). The germline gives CDR1 SGHTA, CDR2 FQGNSA. CDR3 size: 15 residues. V was clipped by 3 bases and J by 4 bases, with 13 bases between them. This chain's CDR3 is CASSFRGGQNQPQHF. The CDR3, as DNA: TGTGCCAGCAGCTTCCGAGGAGGACAGAATCAGCCCCAGCATTTT.

The chain has TRBV6-5 and TRBJ1-5; 8 nucleotides line up with TRBD1. V was pared by 5 bases and J by 14 bases, with 11 bases of the junction left unmatched. In germline, CDR1 is MNHEY, CDR2 SVGAGI. The CDR3 is made up of 13 amino acids. CDR3 nucleotides: TGTGCCAGCAGTGGGACAGGTGTGGGAAACGAGCATTTT. As protein: CASSGTGVGNEHF.

The chain links TRBV6-5 to TRBJ1-5; maybe TRBD1 (5 bases). The CDR3 extends over 14 amino acids. Trimming left V 4 bases short and J 4 bases short, with 11 bases between. From germline, CDR1 is MNHEY and CDR2 SVGAGI. CDR3 DNA sequence: TGTGCCAGCAGTTTTAAGGGGCGGAATCAGCCCCAGCATTTT. It specifies CASSFKGRNQPQHF.

The chain joins TRBV15 to TRBJ1-4, with D uncertain. Germline V CDR1 and CDR2: LNHNV, YYDKDF (reference sequence). The CDR3 length is 14 residues. Trimming stripped 8 bases from V and 4 bases from J, with 14 bases between. The CDR3, as DNA: TGTGCCACCGGTTATTCGGGTAATAATGAAAAACTGTTTTTT. This translates into CATGYSGNNEKLFF.

The V and J genes are TRBV11-3 and TRBJ2-3, with TRBD2 identical over 12 bases. This CDR3 spans 17 amino acids. Germline CDR1 SGHNT, CDR2 YENEEA. Trimming removed 3 bases from V and 2 bases from J; junction bases left unmatched: 6. The CDR3 sequence: CASSFRTSGTNTDTQYF. CDR3 sequence (DNA): TGTGCCAGCAGCTTCCGGACTAGCGGGACCAACACAGATACGCAGTATTTT.

This clone was detected only once. The V and J genes are TRBV30 and TRBJ1-3; perhaps TRBD1 as D (6 bases). The V end was cut by 1 base, the J end by 8 bases, with 12 bases between. Germline loops: CDR1 GTSNPN, CDR2 SVGIG (reference sequence). CDR3 length: 13 amino acids. In nucleotides, the CDR3 is TGTGCCTGGAGTGACAGGGCTGGGGACACCATATATTTT. Translating gives CAWSDRAGDTIYF.

The rearrangement joins TRBV11-3 to TRBJ1-2, with TRBD1 as a possible D gene (5 bases). The CDR3 totals 16 residues. Germline CDR1 SGHNT, CDR2 YENEEA. V was shortened by 1 base and J by 1 base, with 13 bases between the two germline ends. In DNA form, the CDR3 reads TGTGCCAGCAGCTTAGCCGGGGGTAGGGTTAACTATGGCTACACCTTC. Translation gives CASSLAGGRVNYGYTF.

The V call is TRBV2, the J call TRBJ2-1; 14 bases fit TRBD2. The V and J ends lost 8 bases and 2 bases, in that order; junction bases with no gene match: 8. This CDR3 has 17 residues. Per germline, CDR1 SNHLY and CDR2 FYNNEI. The CDR3 reads CASQGTSGSLTYNEQFF. The DNA of the CDR3 is TGTGCCAGCCAAGGGACTAGCGGGAGCCTCACCTACAATGAGCAGTTCTTC.

The chain links TRBV28 to TRBJ2-2, with a possible D match to TRBD2 (6 bases). V lost 3 bases and J lost 5, with 10 bases in between. Germline V CDR1 and CDR2: MDHEN, SYDVKM. CDR3 length: 14 amino acids. The CDR3 DNA reads TGTGCCAGCAGTTTTGGGGCGGGAACCGGGGAGCTGTTTTTT. This encodes CASSFGAGTGELFF.

This chain links TRBV29-1 with TRBJ1-2; D is unclear. The V end lost 8 bases, the J end lost 2 bases, and 18 bases lay between the germline ends. Germline CDR1 SQVTM, CDR2 ANQGSEA. This CDR3 has 14 amino acids. CDR3 residues: CSSTGGENNYGYTF. DNA for the CDR3: TGCAGCTCCACCGGAGGAGAAAACAACTATGGCTACACCTTC.

This chain connects TRBV15 to TRBJ2-1; 7 bases are shared with TRBD1. J gave up 2 bases and V 5 bases, and 3 bases lay outside the gene matches. The germline V gene has CDR1 LNHNV and CDR2 YYDKDF (reference sequence). CDR3 length: 14 amino acids. The CDR3 nucleotides are TGTGCCACCAGCCTAGACAGGGCCTACAATGAGCAGTTCTTC. Translating it yields CATSLDRAYNEQFF. The variable domain in full, completed from reference TRBV15 and TRBJ2-1, reads DAMVIQNPRYQVTQFGKPVTLSCSQTLNHNVMYWYQQKSSQAPKLLFHYYDKDFNNEADTPDNFQSRRPNTSFCFLDIRSPGLGDTAMYLCATSLDRAYNEQFFGPGTRLTVL.

This chain joins TRBV5-4 and TRBJ1-2; D gene uncertain. The CDR3 covers 12 residues. The germline V gene encodes CDR1 SGHNT and CDR2 YYREEE (reference sequence). V was shortened by 2 bases and J by 8 bases, with 10 bases between the two germline ends. The CDR3 reads CASSFREEGYTF. CDR3 bases: TGTGCCAGCAGCTTCCGAGAGGAGGGCTACACCTTC.

This clone occurred a few times. The V call is TRBV25-1, the J call TRBJ1-2, with TRBD1 identical over 10 bases. The CDR3 contains 15 residues. V shed 4 bases and J 5 bases; nucleotides not matched to a gene: 7. Germline V gives CDR1 MGHDK, CDR2 SYGVNS. CDR3 protein: CASSVSRTGGYGYTF. The CDR3 DNA is TGTGCCAGCAGTGTTTCCCGGACAGGGGGATATGGCTACACCTTC.

J is TRBJ2-1 and V is TRBV5-4; TRBD2 agrees at 8 bases. With V trimmed by 4 bases and J by 0 bases, 6 bases remained unmatched. The CDR3 has 16 residues. CDR1 is SGHNT and CDR2 is YYREEE in the germline V gene (reference sequence). The CDR3 is CASSTNSGASYNEQFF. CDR3 bases: TGTGCCAGCAGCACCAATAGCGGGGCCTCCTACAATGAGCAGTTCTTC.

The V gene is TRBV4-2, the J gene TRBJ1-4, with D unclear. Deletions cut 2 bases from V and 5 bases from J, with 12 bases between. In germline, CDR1 is LGHNA, CDR2 YNFKEQ. The CDR3 covers 15 residues. The chain's CDR3 is CASSQSYRENEKLFF. CDR3 DNA: TGTGCCAGCAGCCAATCATACAGAGAAAATGAAAAACTGTTTTTT.

The chain combines TRBV5-1 with TRBJ2-1; TRBD1 is a possible D gene (5 bases). This CDR3 has 17 residues. V shed 2 bases and J shed 3 bases, with 18 bases lying between them. Per germline, CDR1 SGHRS and CDR2 YFSETQ. The CDR3 sequence is CASSLDSPSVLYNEQFF. The CDR3 region has the DNA TGCGCCAGCAGCTTAGACAGTCCATCTGTCCTCTACAATGAGCAGTTCTTC. Supplemented by reference TRBV5-1 and TRBJ2-1, the full variable domain reads KAGVTQTPRYLIKTRGQQVTLSCSPISGHRSVSWYQQTPGQGLQFLFEYFSETQRNKGNFPGRFSGRQFSNSRSEMNVSTLELGDSALYLCASSLDSPSVLYNEQFFGPGTRLTVL.

The chain joins TRBV28 to TRBJ1-5, with TRBD1 as a possible D gene (6 bases). Trimming pared 8 bases from V and 2 bases from J, leaving 13 bases between. CDR1 is MDHEN and CDR2 is SYDVKM in the germline V gene. The CDR3 extends over 14 amino acids. The CDR3 region has the DNA TGTGCCAGCCACAGGACAGAACGCAATCAGCCCCAGCATTTT. Protein product: CASHRTERNQPQHF.

The chain recombines TRBV28 with TRBJ1-2, with D possibly being TRBD1 (5 bases). Per the germline V gene, CDR1 is MDHEN and CDR2 is SYDVKM. The CDR3 extends over 13 amino acids. V lost 6 bases and J lost 7, with 15 bases in between. The CDR3 sequence is CASRTGTPGGYTF. Written as DNA, the CDR3 is TGTGCCAGCAGGACCGGGACTCCGGGTGGCTACACCTTC.

This rearrangement joins TRBV5-6 to TRBJ2-2; D might be TRBD2 (6 bases). V shed 0 bases and J shed 7 bases, with 13 bases lying between them. The germline CDR1 and CDR2 sequences are SGHDT and YYEEEE. This CDR3 comprises 15 residues. CDR3 sequence: CASSLAGWGVGELFF. In DNA form, the CDR3 reads TGTGCCAGCAGCTTGGCCGGTTGGGGGGTCGGGGAGCTGTTTTTT.

V usage is TRBV28 and J usage is TRBJ2-7; TRBD1 matches 11 bases. V dropped 1 base and J dropped 6; count of bases not matched to a gene: 2. CDR3 length equals 14 residues. Germline CDR1 and CDR2: MDHEN and SYDVKM. The CDR3 sequence is CASSLYGTGGEQYV. The CDR3, as DNA: TGTGCCAGCAGTTTATACGGGACAGGGGGCGAGCAGTACGTC.

The rearrangement joins TRBV11-2 to TRBJ1-2, with 9 nucleotides matching TRBD1. The CDR3 loop spans 17 amino acids. From germline, CDR1 is SGHAT and CDR2 FQNNGV. Losses at the gene ends were 6 bases for V and 7 bases for J; bases not matched to a gene: 18. The CDR3, as DNA: TGTGCCAGCAGGTCTACCAGGATGGACAGGGGTATTGTTGGCTACACCTTC. As protein: CASRSTRMDRGIVGYTF.

This clone appeared a few times. The sample has other DNA sequences that encode this CDR3 too. This chain links TRBV11-3 with TRBJ1-1; 8 bases are shared with TRBD1. CDR1 SGHNT and CDR2 YENEEA come from the germline V gene. The CDR3 loop spans 14 amino acids. V shed 5 bases and J 3 bases; nucleotides not matched to a gene: 5. CDR3 coding DNA: TGTGCCAGCAGCGGAGGGACAGGATACACTGAAGCTTTCTTT. Residues: CASSGGTGYTEAFF. Supplemented by reference TRBV11-3 and TRBJ1-1, the full variable domain reads EAGVVQSPRYKIIEKKQPVAFWCNPISGHNTLYWYLQNLGQGPELLIRYENEEAVDDSQLPKDRFSAERLKGVDSTLKIQPAELGDSAVYLCASSGGTGYTEAFFGQGTRLTVV.

The chain is built from TRBV7-9 and TRBJ2-3, with TRBD1 as a possible D gene (6 bases). Trimming took off 0 bases at V and 3 bases at J, with 7 bases between the two ends. Germline lookup yields CDR1 SEHNR and CDR2 FQNEAQ (reference sequence). This CDR3 is built from 14 residues. CDR3 sequence reads: CASSLATGTDTQYF. The DNA of the CDR3 is TGTGCCAGCAGCTTAGCGACAGGTACAGATACGCAGTATTTT.

The chain is built from TRBV28 and TRBJ1-2; D might be TRBD1 (5 bases). This CDR3 has 11 residues. Germline V gene lookup returns CDR1 MDHEN and CDR2 SYDVKM. The germline V and J ends were trimmed by 10 bases and 4 bases, with 10 bases remaining between them. CDR3 loop: CATSQGYGYTF. DNA for the CDR3: TGTGCCACCTCGCAGGGCTATGGCTACACCTTC.

This clone was observed once. The chain is built from TRBV11-2 and TRBJ2-7, with TRBD1 matching 9 bases. Germline V gene data show CDR1 as SGHAT and CDR2 as FQNNGV. The ends lost 4 bases at V and 3 bases at J; junction bases unmatched: 10. The CDR3 runs 16 residues. The CDR3 DNA is TGTGCCAGCAGCTCCCTTGCGGGACAGGGAAACTACGAGCAGTACGTC. This translates into CASSSLAGQGNYEQYV.